This T cell receptor beta chain appears in the sequencing data of a study of blood T cells in healthy people across ages. The people who gave samples were healthy Caucasians from Russia, aged roughly 6 to 90. Next came a second PCR, run for about 7 to 11 cycles, which used a sample-barcoded 5' primer along with a J-beta primer mix. The authors tagged each cDNA molecule using a template-switch adaptor with 12 random nucleotides. TCRdb reprocessed the 5' RACE reads with MiXCR, giving one entry per CDR3 protein. The table has about 900,000 distinct CDR3 sequences, roughly 60% seen once; the top ten hold around 30%. The CDR3 has 13 residues. Trimming took 8 bases from V and 5 from J, leaving 10 bases between them. Germline V CDR1 and CDR2: SEHNR, FQNEAQ (reference sequence). Study results and caveats: Since the PBMCs were unsorted, naive and antigen-experienced cells could not be conclusively compared. In these data, TCR beta diversity tracked strongly with naive T cell percentage.

A word on this clonotype: The antigen is undetermined.

V and J are TRBV7-9 and TRBJ1-6; D is unresolved. The sequenced sample consisted of blood. The clonotype comes from a man aged 30 to 39 in good health. Here the CDR3 DNA reads TGTGCCAGCGATCACGGCAATAATTCACCCCTCCACTTT. Residues: CASDHGNNSPLHF.